The T cell receptor (beta chain) described here comes from a study of blood T cell repertoires in COVID-19. Across the whole study: Nucleic acid was either cDNA or gDNA, and it came from T cells, B-cell-depleted T cells, or PBMCs.

Deletions cut 5 bases from V and 2 bases from J, with 13 bases between. Germline V lookup: CDR1 LNHDA, CDR2 SQIVND (reference sequence). This CDR3 has 15 residues. Profiling relied on immunoSEQ multiplex PCR, and the TCRdb table lists in-frame clones only, not all of them. In the table there are about 350,000 clones, 70% to 90% of which are singletons. What was sequenced was peripheral blood. The sequence came from a woman aged 55 to 70 with COVID-19, enrolled during active disease. This rearrangement joins TRBV19 to TRBJ2-1; possible D gene TRBD2, 6 bases. CDR3 in amino acids: CASSYLAATYNEQFF. CDR3 coding DNA: TGTGCCAGTAGTTATTTAGCGGCTACCTACAATGAGCAGTTCTTC.